The source of this T cell receptor (beta chain) is a study of cytotoxic CD8 clonotypes in ibrutinib-treated CLL. Whole-study context: The samples contained over 250,000 productive templates on average. They also contained an average of roughly 99,000 productive rearrangements. Study-wide findings and caveats: Patients with sustained remission and those progressing were sampled at differing times. Rising at ibrutinib response, clonality subsequently fell back toward baseline at progression.

The table came from immunoSEQ multiplex PCR; TCRdb's copy has only in-frame clones and leaves some out. The sample consists of roughly 110,000 clones, approximately 56% of them appearing once. Germline CDR1 reads SNHLY; CDR2 reads FYNNEI. The CDR3 is made up of 13 amino acids. Trimming cost V 6 bases and J 9 bases; bases outside gene matches: 5. Details on this clone: As yet, its antigen is unknown.

This sequence was found in a human donor with chronic lymphocytic leukemia. The material was PBMCs, obtained after 24 months of ibrutinib treatment. This chain connects TRBV2 to TRBJ1-6; 7 nucleotides match TRBD1. The CDR3 nucleotides read TGTGCCAGCAGCGACAGGGTGGGTTCACCCCTCCACTTT. Encoded protein: CASSDRVGSPLHF.